The next 9 T cell receptor beta chains were all read from a single sample in a study of cytomegalovirus exposure and HLA in healthy donors. Method: immunoSEQ multiplex PCR; TCRdb's copy keeps in-frame clones and lacks some. The table records about 400,000 clones, around 86% of them present only once. The specimen was PBMCs. The receptors stem from a woman under 30 in good health and CMV-seronegative.

The rearrangement links TRBV28 to TRBJ2-7; D is possibly TRBD1 (5 bases). Germline V gives CDR1 MDHEN, CDR2 SYDVKM. The CDR3 loop spans 10 amino acids. The CDR3 DNA follows: TGTAGCGCAGGGCACTACGAGCAGTACTTC. Translated, it gives CSAGHYEQYF. The full variable domain, in which reference TRBV28 and TRBJ2-7 provide the parts outside the CDR3, is DVKVTQSSRYLVKRTGEKVFLECVQDMDHENMFWYRQDPGLGLRLIYFSYDVKMKEKGDIPEGYSVSREKKERFSLILESASTNQTSMYLCSAGHYEQYFGPGTRLTVT.

This chain connects TRBV7-2 to TRBJ2-1; TRBD2 matches 10 bases. With 5 bases clipped from V and 8 bases from J, the junction kept 12 bases outside the gene matches. Germline V gene data show CDR1 as SGHTA and CDR2 as FQGNSA. The CDR3 length is 16 residues. In DNA form, the CDR3 reads TGTGCCAGCAGCATCGCCGCTAGCGGGAGTAGGGATGAGCAGTTCTTC. Its protein is CASSIAASGSRDEQFF.

This chain links TRBV7-6 with TRBJ2-1; TRBD1 agrees at 10 bases. With V trimmed by 1 base and J by 8 bases, 2 bases remained unmatched. The CDR3 sequence is 14 residues long. Germline V gene sequence: CDR1 SGHVS, CDR2 FNYEAQ. CDR3 DNA sequence: TGTGCCAGCAGCTTAGGGGACAGGGGCGATGAGCAGTTCTTC. Amino acid sequence: CASSLGDRGDEQFF.

This clone was recorded once. The chain combines TRBV7-7 with TRBJ2-5; D is perhaps TRBD1 (6 bases). Germline CDR1 is SSHAT and CDR2 is FNYEAQ (reference sequence). V lost 5 bases and J lost 7, with 14 bases in between. This CDR3 contains 13 residues. The CDR3 loop reads CASSITGKGTQYF. The CDR3 DNA follows: TGTGCCAGCAGCATAACAGGGAAGGGGACCCAGTACTTC.

CDR3 sequence: CASSLIGSTEAFF. CDR3 in DNA: TGTGCCAGCAGTTTAATCGGTTCCACTGAAGCTTTCTTT. The chain recombines TRBV27 with TRBJ1-1; D gene unclear. The V gene's germline CDR1 is MNHEY and CDR2 SMNVEV (reference sequence). There are 13 residues in the CDR3. The V end was cut by 2 bases, the J end by 4 bases, with 8 bases between.

The V gene is TRBV7-9, the J gene TRBJ2-7; 7 nucleotides line up with TRBD1. Germline CDR1 is SEHNR and CDR2 is FQNEAQ (reference sequence). There are 14 residues in the CDR3. The V and J ends lost 5 bases and 2 bases, in that order; junction bases with no gene match: 6. The CDR3 DNA is TGTGCCAGCAGCGTCACCGGGACAGCCTACGAGCAGTACTTC. This encodes CASSVTGTAYEQYF.

V usage is TRBV5-1 and J usage is TRBJ1-3, with TRBD1 matching over 8 bases. CDR3 length: 15 residues. Per the germline V gene, CDR1 is SGHRS and CDR2 is YFSETQ. Trimming cost V 4 bases and J 6 bases; bases outside gene matches: 9. CDR3 protein: CASSPGQGVLNTIYF. In DNA form, the CDR3 reads TGCGCCAGCAGCCCCGGACAGGGAGTTTTAAACACCATATATTTT.

The chain has TRBV5-1 and TRBJ2-3; D gene ambiguous. V dropped 4 bases and J dropped 2 bases, with 17 bases sitting between them. Germline V lookup: CDR1 SGHRS, CDR2 YFSETQ. CDR3 size: 16 residues. The CDR3 DNA sequence: TGCGCCAGCAGCCTACCACCCACTGCTTCCACAGATACGCAGTATTTT. Translating gives CASSLPPTASTDTQYF.

The rearrangement links TRBV9 to TRBJ2-5; 10 bases match TRBD2. The length of the CDR3 is 18 residues. Germline V gene lookup returns CDR1 SGDLS and CDR2 YYNGEE. V lost 4 bases and J lost 5; bases outside the gene matches: 17. This CDR3 is CASSSQASGRADSETQYF. The CDR3 DNA follows: TGTGCCAGCAGCTCTCAGGCGAGCGGGAGGGCCGACAGTGAGACCCAGTACTTC.